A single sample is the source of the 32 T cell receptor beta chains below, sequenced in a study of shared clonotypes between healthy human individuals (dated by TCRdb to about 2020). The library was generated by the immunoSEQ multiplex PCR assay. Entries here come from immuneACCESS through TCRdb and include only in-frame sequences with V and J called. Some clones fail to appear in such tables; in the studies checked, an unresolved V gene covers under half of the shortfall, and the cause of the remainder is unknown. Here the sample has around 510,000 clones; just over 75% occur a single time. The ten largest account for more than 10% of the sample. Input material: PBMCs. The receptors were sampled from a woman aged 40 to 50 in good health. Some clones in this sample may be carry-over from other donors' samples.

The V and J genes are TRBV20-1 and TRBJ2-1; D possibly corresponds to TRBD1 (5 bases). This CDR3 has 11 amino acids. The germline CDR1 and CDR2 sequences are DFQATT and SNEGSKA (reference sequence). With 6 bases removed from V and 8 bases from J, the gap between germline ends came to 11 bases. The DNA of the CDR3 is TGCAGTGCGGGGCTGACTTATGAGCAGTTCTTC. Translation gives CSAGLTYEQFF.

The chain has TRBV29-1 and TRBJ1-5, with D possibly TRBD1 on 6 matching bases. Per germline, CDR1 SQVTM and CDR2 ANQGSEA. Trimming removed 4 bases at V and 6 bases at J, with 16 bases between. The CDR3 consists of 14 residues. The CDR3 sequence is CSVAPSGVGQPQHF. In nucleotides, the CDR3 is TGCAGCGTTGCCCCGTCAGGGGTAGGTCAGCCCCAGCATTTT. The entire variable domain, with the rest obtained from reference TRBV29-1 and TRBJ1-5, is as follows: SAVISQKPSRDICQRGTSLTIQCQVDSQVTMMFWYRQQPGQSLTLIATANQGSEATYESGFVIDKFPISRPNLTFSTLTVSNMSPEDSSIYLCSVAPSGVGQPQHFGDGTRLSIL.

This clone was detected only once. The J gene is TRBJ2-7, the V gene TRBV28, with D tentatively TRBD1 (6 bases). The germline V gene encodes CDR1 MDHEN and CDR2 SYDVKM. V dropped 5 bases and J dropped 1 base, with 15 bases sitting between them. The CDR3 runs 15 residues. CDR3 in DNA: TGTGCCAGCAGTGTGGGATCACAGGGTTCCTACGAGCAGTACTTC. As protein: CASSVGSQGSYEQYF.

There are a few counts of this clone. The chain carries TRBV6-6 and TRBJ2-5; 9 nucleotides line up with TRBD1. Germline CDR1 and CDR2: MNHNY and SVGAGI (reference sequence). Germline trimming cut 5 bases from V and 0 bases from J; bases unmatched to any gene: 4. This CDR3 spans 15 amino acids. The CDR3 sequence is CASSLTGGYQETQYF. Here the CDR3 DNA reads TGTGCCAGCAGTCTTACAGGGGGCTACCAAGAGACCCAGTACTTC.

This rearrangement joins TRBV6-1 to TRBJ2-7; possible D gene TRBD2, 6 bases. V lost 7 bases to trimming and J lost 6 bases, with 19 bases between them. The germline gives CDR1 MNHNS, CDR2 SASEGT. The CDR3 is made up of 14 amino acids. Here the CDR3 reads CASTPAGLDAEQYF. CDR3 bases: TGTGCCAGCACCCCCGCGGGGCTAGACGCCGAGCAGTACTTC.

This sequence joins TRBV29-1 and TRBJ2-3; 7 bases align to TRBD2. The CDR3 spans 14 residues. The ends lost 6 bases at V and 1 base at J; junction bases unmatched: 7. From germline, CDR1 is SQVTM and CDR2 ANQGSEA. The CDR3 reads CSVPSGIGTDTQYF. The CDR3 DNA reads TGCAGCGTCCCAAGCGGGATTGGCACAGATACGCAGTATTTT.

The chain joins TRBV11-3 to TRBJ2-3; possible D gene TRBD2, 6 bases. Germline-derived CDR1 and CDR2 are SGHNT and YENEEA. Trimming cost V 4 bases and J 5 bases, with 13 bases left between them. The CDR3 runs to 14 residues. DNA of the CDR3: TGTGCCAGCAGCTCCGACGGGGAGGTAGATACGCAGTATTTT. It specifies CASSSDGEVDTQYF. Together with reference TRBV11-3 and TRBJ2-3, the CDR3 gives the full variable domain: EAGVVQSPRYKIIEKKQPVAFWCNPISGHNTLYWYLQNLGQGPELLIRYENEEAVDDSQLPKDRFSAERLKGVDSTLKIQPAELGDSAVYLCASSSDGEVDTQYFGPGTRLTVL.

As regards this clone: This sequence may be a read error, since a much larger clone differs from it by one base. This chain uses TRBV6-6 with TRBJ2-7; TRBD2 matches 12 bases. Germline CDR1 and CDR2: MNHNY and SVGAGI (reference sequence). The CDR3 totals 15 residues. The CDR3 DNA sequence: TGTGCCAGCAGTTATTCTAGCGGGAGGGGCTACAAGCAGTACTTC. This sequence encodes CASSYSSGRGYKQYF.

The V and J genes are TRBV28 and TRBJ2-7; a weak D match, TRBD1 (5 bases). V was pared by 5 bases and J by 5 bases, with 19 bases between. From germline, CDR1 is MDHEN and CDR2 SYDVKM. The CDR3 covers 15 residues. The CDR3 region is CASSPPGIRIDEQYF. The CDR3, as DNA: TGTGCCAGCAGTCCACCAGGGATTCGGATCGACGAGCAGTACTTC.

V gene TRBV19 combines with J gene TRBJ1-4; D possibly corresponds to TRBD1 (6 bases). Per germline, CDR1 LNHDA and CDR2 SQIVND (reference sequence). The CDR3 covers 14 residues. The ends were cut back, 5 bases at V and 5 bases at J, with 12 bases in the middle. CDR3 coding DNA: TGTGCCAGTAGTCGTACAGGGTACAATGAAAAACTGTTTTTT. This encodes CASSRTGYNEKLFF. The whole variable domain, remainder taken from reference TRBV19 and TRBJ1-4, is DGGITQSPKYLFRKEGQNVTLSCEQNLNHDAMYWYRQDPGQGLRLIYYSQIVNDFQKGDIAEGYSVSREKKESFPLTVTSAQKNPTAFYLCASSRTGYNEKLFFGSGTQLSVL.

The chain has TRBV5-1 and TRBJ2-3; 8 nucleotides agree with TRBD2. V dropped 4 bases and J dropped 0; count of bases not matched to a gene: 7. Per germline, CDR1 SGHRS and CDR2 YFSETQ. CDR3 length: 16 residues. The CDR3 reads CASSTSGGPSTDTQYF. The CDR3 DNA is TGCGCCAGCAGCACGTCGGGAGGGCCTAGCACAGATACGCAGTATTTT.

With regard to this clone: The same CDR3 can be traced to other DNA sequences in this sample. CDR3 protein: CASSERGLAEAFF. The CDR3 nucleotides read TGTGCCAGCAGTGAACGGGGGCTCGCTGAAGCTTTCTTT. V and J are TRBV6-1 and TRBJ1-1, with D perhaps matching TRBD1 (6 bases). The germline V and J ends were trimmed by 2 bases and 6 bases, with 10 bases remaining between them. Germline CDR1 is MNHNS and CDR2 is SASEGT. The length of the CDR3 is 13 residues.

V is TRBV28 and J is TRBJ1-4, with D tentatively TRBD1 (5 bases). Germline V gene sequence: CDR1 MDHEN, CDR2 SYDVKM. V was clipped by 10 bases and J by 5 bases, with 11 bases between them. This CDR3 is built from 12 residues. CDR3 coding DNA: TGTGCCACCCACACAGGAAATGAAAAACTGTTTTTT. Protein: CATHTGNEKLFF.

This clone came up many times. Here the CDR3 reads CSVPLRTSGYNEQFF. Written as DNA, the CDR3 is TGCAGCGTCCCCCTACGGACTAGCGGGTACAATGAGCAGTTCTTC. The chain recombines TRBV29-1 with TRBJ2-1, with 11 bases matching TRBD2. With 6 bases clipped from V and 4 bases from J, the junction kept 8 bases outside the gene matches. CDR1 and CDR2 from the germline V gene are SQVTM and ANQGSEA. CDR3 length: 15 amino acids.

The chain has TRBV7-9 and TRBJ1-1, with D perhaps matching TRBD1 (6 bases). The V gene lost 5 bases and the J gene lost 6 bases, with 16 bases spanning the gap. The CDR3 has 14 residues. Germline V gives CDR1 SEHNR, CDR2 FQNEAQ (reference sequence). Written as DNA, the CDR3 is TGTGCCAGCAGCAAAGGGGGAGGAGGGGCTGAAGCTTTCTTT. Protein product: CASSKGGGGAEAFF.

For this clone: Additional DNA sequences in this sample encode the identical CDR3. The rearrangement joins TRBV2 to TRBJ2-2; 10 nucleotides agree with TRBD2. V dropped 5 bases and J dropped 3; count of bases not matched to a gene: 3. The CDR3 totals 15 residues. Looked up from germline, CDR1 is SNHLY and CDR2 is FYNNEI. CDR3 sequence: CASSRLAGDTGELFF. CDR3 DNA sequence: TGTGCCAGCAGTCGTCTAGCGGGAGACACCGGGGAGCTGTTTTTT.

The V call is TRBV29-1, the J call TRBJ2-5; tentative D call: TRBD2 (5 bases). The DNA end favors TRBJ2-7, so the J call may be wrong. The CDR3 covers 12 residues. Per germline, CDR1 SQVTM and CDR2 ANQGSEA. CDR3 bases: TGCAGCGTTGGAGGGAGCTCCTACGAGCAGTACTTC. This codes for CSVGGSSYEQYF.

The CDR3 DNA reads TGTGCCTCTCTAGCGGTATACAATGAGCAGTTCTTC. Encoded protein: CASLAVYNEQFF. J is TRBJ2-1 and V is TRBV30, with 7 bases that match TRBD2. CDR1 GTSNPN and CDR2 SVGIG come from the germline V gene (reference sequence). The V and J ends lost 7 bases and 4 bases, in that order; junction bases with no gene match: 4. The CDR3 sequence is 12 residues long.

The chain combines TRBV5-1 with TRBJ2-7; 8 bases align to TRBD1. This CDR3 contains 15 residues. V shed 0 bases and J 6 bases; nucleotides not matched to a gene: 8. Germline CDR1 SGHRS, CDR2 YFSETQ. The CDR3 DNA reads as TGCGCCAGCAGCTTGGGAGACAGGGGAAGGGTCGAGCAGTACTTC. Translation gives CASSLGDRGRVEQYF.

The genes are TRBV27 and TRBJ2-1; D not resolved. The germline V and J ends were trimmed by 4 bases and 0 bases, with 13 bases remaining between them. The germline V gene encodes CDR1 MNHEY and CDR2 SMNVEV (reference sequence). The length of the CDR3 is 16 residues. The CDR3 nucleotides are TGTGCCAGCAGTTACCGGTCCGTAAGCTCCTACAATGAGCAGTTCTTC. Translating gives CASSYRSVSSYNEQFF.

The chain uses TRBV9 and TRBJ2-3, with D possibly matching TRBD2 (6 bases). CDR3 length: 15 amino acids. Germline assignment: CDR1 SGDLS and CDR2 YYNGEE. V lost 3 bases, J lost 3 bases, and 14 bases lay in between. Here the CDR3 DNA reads TGTGCCAGCAGCGCCAGGAGGGGATCAACAGATACGCAGTATTTT. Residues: CASSARRGSTDTQYF. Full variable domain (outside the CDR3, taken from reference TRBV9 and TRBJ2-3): DSGVTQTPKHLITATGQRVTLRCSPRSGDLSVYWYQQSLDQGLQFLIQYYNGEERAKGNILERFSAQQFPDLHSELNLSSLELGDSALYFCASSARRGSTDTQYFGPGTRLTVL.

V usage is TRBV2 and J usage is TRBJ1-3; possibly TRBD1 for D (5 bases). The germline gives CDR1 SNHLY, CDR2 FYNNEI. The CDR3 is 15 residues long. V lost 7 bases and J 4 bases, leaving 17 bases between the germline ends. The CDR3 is CASTVMGLGGNTIYF. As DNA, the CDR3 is TGTGCCAGCACTGTCATGGGGCTGGGAGGAAACACCATATATTTT.

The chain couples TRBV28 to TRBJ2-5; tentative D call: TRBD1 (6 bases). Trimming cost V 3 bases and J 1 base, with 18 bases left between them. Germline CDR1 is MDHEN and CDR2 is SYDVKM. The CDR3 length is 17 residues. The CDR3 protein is CASSFKGWGQGQETQYF. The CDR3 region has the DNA TGTGCCAGCAGTTTCAAGGGGTGGGGGCAGGGCCAAGAGACCCAGTACTTC.

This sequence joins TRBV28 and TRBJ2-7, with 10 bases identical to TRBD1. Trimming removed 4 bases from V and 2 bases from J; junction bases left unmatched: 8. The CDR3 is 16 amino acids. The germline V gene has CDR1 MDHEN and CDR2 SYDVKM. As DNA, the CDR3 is TGTGCCAGCAGTTCGACCGGGACAGGGGTTCCCTACGAGCAGTACTTC. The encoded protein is CASSSTGTGVPYEQYF.

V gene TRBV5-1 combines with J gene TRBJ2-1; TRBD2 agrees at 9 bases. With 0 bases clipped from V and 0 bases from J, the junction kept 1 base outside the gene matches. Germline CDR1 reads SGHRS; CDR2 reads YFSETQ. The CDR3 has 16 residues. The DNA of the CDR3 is TGCGCCAGCAGCTTGGATAGCGGGAGCTCCTACAATGAGCAGTTCTTC. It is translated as CASSLDSGSSYNEQFF.

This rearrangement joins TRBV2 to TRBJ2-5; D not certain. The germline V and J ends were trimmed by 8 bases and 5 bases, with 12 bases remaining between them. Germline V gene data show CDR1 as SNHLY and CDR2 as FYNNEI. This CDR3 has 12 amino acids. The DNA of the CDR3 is TGTGCCAGCGGGTTCTCCCGCGAGACCCAGTACTTC. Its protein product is CASGFSRETQYF. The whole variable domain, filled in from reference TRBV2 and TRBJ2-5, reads EPEVTQTPSHQVTQMGQEVILRCVPISNHLYFYWYRQILGQKVEFLVSFYNNEISEKSEIFDDQFSVERPDGSNFTLKIRSTKLEDSAMYFCASGFSRETQYFGPGTRLLVL.

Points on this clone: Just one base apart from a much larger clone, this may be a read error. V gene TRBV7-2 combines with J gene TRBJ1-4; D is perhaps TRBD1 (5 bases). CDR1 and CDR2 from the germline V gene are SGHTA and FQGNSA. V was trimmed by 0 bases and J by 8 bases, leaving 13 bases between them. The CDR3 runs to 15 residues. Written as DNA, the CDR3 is TGTGCCAGCAGCTTAGCGGGGGTGGGGAACGAAAAACTGTTTTTT. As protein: CASSLAGVGNEKLFF.

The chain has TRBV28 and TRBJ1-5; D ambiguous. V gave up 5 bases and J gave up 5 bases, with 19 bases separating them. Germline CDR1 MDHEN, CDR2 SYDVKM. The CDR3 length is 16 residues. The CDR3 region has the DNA TGTGCCAGCAGTGCACCCTACCCCCGCGTTTATCAGCCCCAGCATTTT. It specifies CASSAPYPRVYQPQHF.

CDR3 nucleotide sequence: TGTGCCTGGACTGGACAGGGGGAGGTTTCGGATCAGCCCCAGCATTTT. Translating it yields CAWTGQGEVSDQPQHF. J is TRBJ1-5 and V is TRBV30, with 10 bases lining up with TRBD1. The V gene end was trimmed by 4 bases and the J gene end by 5 bases; junction bases not matched to a gene: 11. This CDR3 has 16 residues. Germline CDR1 reads GTSNPN; CDR2 reads SVGIG (reference sequence). Full variable domain (missing parts from reference TRBV30 and TRBJ1-5): SQTIHQWPATLVQPVGSPLSLECTVEGTSNPNLYWYRQAAGRGLQLLFYSVGIGQISSEVPQNLSASRPQDRQFILSSKKLLLSDSGFYLCAWTGQGEVSDQPQHFGDGTRLSIL.

CDR3 region: CASSEIGGDTEAFF. CDR3 nucleotide sequence: TGCGCCAGCAGTGAGATTGGCGGGGACACTGAAGCTTTCTTT. This sequence joins TRBV10-2 and TRBJ1-1; no clear D. V shed 2 bases and J shed 3 bases, with 10 bases lying between them. Germline lookup yields CDR1 WSHSY and CDR2 SAAADI. The CDR3 sequence is 14 residues long.

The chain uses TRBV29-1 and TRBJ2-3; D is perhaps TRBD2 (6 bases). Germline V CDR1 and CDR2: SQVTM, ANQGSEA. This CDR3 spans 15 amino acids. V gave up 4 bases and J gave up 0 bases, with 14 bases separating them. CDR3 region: CSVAVSGFSTDTQYF. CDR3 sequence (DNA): TGCAGCGTTGCGGTTAGCGGCTTTAGCACAGATACGCAGTATTTT.

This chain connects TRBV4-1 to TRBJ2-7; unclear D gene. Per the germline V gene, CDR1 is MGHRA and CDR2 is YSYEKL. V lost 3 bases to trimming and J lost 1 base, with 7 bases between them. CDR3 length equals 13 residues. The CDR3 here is CASSHLTSYEQYF. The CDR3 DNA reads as TGCGCCAGCAGCCATCTTACTTCCTACGAGCAGTACTTC.